This record covers a single T cell receptor (beta chain). This entry is derived from a study of T cells in Graves' hyperthyroidism and ophthalmopathy. Amplified TCR beta CDR3 regions derived from RNA transcripts. The HTBI set primed first-round TCR CDR3 RT-PCR. TCRdb reanalysed the multiplex PCR reads using MiXCR and keeps one entry per CDR3 protein. The sample records 540,000 or so distinct CDR3 sequences, approximately 14% being singletons. The CDR3 has 15 amino acids. The germline gives CDR1 ENHRY, CDR2 SYGVKD. The J segment lost 5 bases and the V segment lost 3 bases, leaving 8 bases of the junction unmatched. Fresh 10 ml peripheral blood yielded PBMCs.

Sequencing input: blood. This chain joins TRBV10-3 and TRBJ2-3; TRBD2 matches at 7 bases. The receptor was derived from a woman aged 30 to 39 with Graves' hyperthyroidism. CDR3 in DNA: TGTGCCATCAGTGAAAGGGACTACCCAGTAGATACGCAGTATTTT. Protein product: CAISERDYPVDTQYF.